This TCR beta chain was obtained from a study of human T cells and chemical hapten exposure. On this clonotype itself: Its antigen is currently unknown.

Whole-study findings and limits: Versus controls, expanded TCRs had significantly more large CDR3 similarity clusters. Sensitizing to DPC left TCRs with a frequency above 1 in 1000 unaltered.

Individual cDNA molecules had unique molecular identifiers attached to them by the library. As handled by the study authors: Sample TCR counts, which ranged from roughly 20,000 to 750,000, had a median of roughly 100,000. TCRdb used MiXCR to reprocess the RACE reads, holding one entry per CDR3 protein. For this entry, the V and J calls and clone size follow TCRdb and not the study's own pipeline. The top ten clones hold 1.1% to 1.5% of a sample with tens of thousands of distinct CDR3 sequences, 10% to 13% of them seen once. Sample time point: patch test 1, 2 weeks after DPC sensitization. This sample's treatment: therapeutic diphenylcyclopropenone sensitization with weekly scalp DPC. The CDR3 runs 14 residues. Germline V CDR1 and CDR2: LNHDA, SQIVND (reference sequence). Trimming left V 5 bases short and J 2 bases short, with 12 bases between.

The chain joins TRBV19 to TRBJ2-5; D uncertain. Material: whole blood, obtained in connection with sensitization to the hapten diphenylcyclopropenone (DPC). This sequence was found in a woman aged 50 to 60 with alopecia areata. Some clones in this sample may be carry-over from other donors' samples. CDR3: CASSALGRQETQYF. In DNA, the CDR3 is TGTGCCAGTAGTGCCCTCGGGCGACAAGAGACCCAGTACTTC.